This TCR beta chain was captured by sequencing in a study of T cell responses to AZD1222 COVID-19 vaccine. Study in general: Pooling covered second doses at about 4 or about 12 weeks. Overall study results and limits: Recipients of two AZD1222 doses showed rising Spike-specific TCR breadth and depth. The study found vaccine-associated CD4 TCRs spanning spike, dominant at 160-218 and 743-854.

Sequencing was performed with immunoSEQ multiplex PCR; in TCRdb, only in-frame clones are kept and a portion is missing. The sample yields fewer than 150,000 clones, approximately 90% seen once. Notes on this clone: What it recognizes is unknown.

The material sequenced was peripheral blood, taken on day 0 of AZD1222 vaccination. The source of this sequence is an adult in good health.

CDR3 nucleotides: TGTGCCAGCAGTTCCAGGGGAACAAATCAGCCCCAGCATTTT. Its translation is CASSSRGTNQPQHF. This chain joins TRBV27 and TRBJ1-5, with a weak D call TRBD1 (6 bases). CDR1 is MNHEY, CDR2 SMNVEV, per germline (reference sequence). Trimming removed 4 bases from V and 4 bases from J, with 11 bases in between. CDR3 size: 14 residues.